The clone carrying this TCR beta chain was counted many times. The antigen is not known. For bulk TCR libraries, previously described methods and listed TCR primers were used. A single record per CDR3 protein comes from TCRdb applying MiXCR to the PCR reads. Here the sample spans some 89,000 distinct CDR3 sequences, more than 20% being singletons. The source of the sample is a study of molecular identifiers for immune sequencing clone quantification. Libraries for naive CD8 T cells, which were made from around 20,000 to 1,000,000 sorted cells, drew on 10%, 30% or 50% of the RNA. Naive CD8 T cells were picked out by sorting for CD8+CD4-CCR7+CD45RA+. Regarding the study as a whole: Spike-in Jurkat TCR RNA from a single cell reportedly registered among around 1 million naive cells.

This CDR3 contains 15 residues. Trimming removed 4 bases from V and 3 bases from J, with 16 bases in between. Germline lookup yields CDR1 LGHNA and CDR2 YSLEER. The sequence was collected from a human donor in good health. Some libraries in this study had Jurkat cell RNA spiked in. This chain links TRBV4-3 with TRBJ2-7, with D maybe TRBD2 (6 bases). The source material was naive CD8+ T cells from blood, with Jurkat cell RNA spiked in. Stated subset: FACS-sorted CD8+CD4-CCR7+CD45RA+ naive T cells. CDR3 sequence reads: CASSRFQGGLYEQYF. As DNA, the CDR3 is TGCGCCAGCAGCCGATTCCAAGGAGGGCTCTACGAGCAGTACTTC.